This T cell receptor beta chain was captured by sequencing in a study of T cell repertoires in cytomegalovirus infection (dated by TCRdb to between 2018 and 2021). As for the study more broadly: Donor HLA type was relevant to the analysis, because carriage of CMV infection together with the matching HLA type was indicated by public TCR beta signatures.

With regard to this clonotype: Its binding antigen is unknown. Base qualities are not provided; no much larger clone lies one nucleotide away.

Overall study results and their limits: In both this cohort and an independent roughly 400-donor cohort, the cumulative frequency of public TCR beta family members distinguished carriers of CMV infection plus the relevant HLA type. The ex vivo response was dominated by HLA-C-restricted CMV-specific TCR beta clonotypes, which also provided the single most frequent clonotype in two of eight donors.

Sequenced using an Illumina HiSeq 1500. TCRdb passed the public sequencing reads through fastp at Q25 and MiXCR, retaining productive beta sequences. Records with the same CDR3 protein are collapsed into one entry carrying the most frequent genes and DNA. Across this sample there are some 240,000 distinct CDR3 sequences, with over 15% seen only once. About 45% of the sample belongs to the ten largest clones. This receptor was taken from a human donor in good health (CMV status not recorded). Some clones in this sample may be carry-over from other donors' samples. Sequenced sample: CD8+ T cells from PBMCs.

The sequence in DNA is TGCGCCAGCAGCTTGGCGGCTAGCAGGGGCCTCCACAATGAGCAGTTCTTC. This gives the protein CASSLAASRGLHNEQFF. The sequence is built from TRBV5-1 and TRBJ2-1; the D region possibly corresponds to TRBD1 (6 bases align). Trimming removed 0 bases from V and 5 bases from J, leaving 18 bases between the germline ends. Based on the germline V gene, the CDR1 and CDR2 sequences are SGHRS and YFSETQ. The CDR3 numbers 17 residues from cysteine through phenylalanine. Kept here is only the CDR3 DNA, which spans 51 bases and is read in frame from base 1.